This entry features one T cell receptor (beta chain) sequence. Its antigen remains unknown. Of the isolated RNA, all was reverse transcribed, and so the sequenced material was expressed TCRB transcripts. The table came from immunoSEQ multiplex PCR; TCRdb's copy has only in-frame clones and leaves some out. The sample has approximately 240,000 clones, roughly 17% seen once. This sample is drawn from a study of beta chain features in type 1 diabetes. Overall study findings and caveats: Patients with Type 1 diabetes showed moderately but significantly shorter TCRB CDR3s in all four CD4+ subsets. The naive, central memory and Treg TCRB repertoires of patients appeared to be more similar to one another than those of healthy donors. Patients and controls would be equally affected if PCR favored shorter templates.

V was clipped by 3 bases and J by 7 bases, with 9 bases between them. From germline, CDR1 is MDHEN and CDR2 SYDVKM. The CDR3 covers 12 residues. The clonotype comes from a man aged 25-45 years with type 1 diabetes. The genes are TRBV28 and TRBJ1-2; D may be TRBD1 (6 bases). The specimen sequenced was naive CD4+ T cells from blood. The CDR3 here is CASSLTGPGYTF. DNA of the CDR3: TGTGCCAGCAGTTTGACAGGTCCTGGCTACACCTTC.